This paragraph reports one T cell receptor (beta chain). Produced via immunoSEQ multiplex PCR; TCRdb's table is partial and in-frame only. The data hold about 170,000 clones, with about 89% observed a single time. The CDR3 consists of 17 residues. This entry comes from a study of blood T cell repertoires in COVID-19. The sequenced material came from peripheral blood. The source of this sequence is a man between 65 and 85 years old with acute or convalescent COVID-19. The chain employs TRBV21-1 and TRBJ1-1. TRBV21-1 is described as a pseudogene. In DNA, the CDR3 is TGTGCCAGCAGCAAAAATCGTCAGTCGGCCTCAGCCTCGGAGGCTTTCTTT. This codes for CASSKNRQSASASEAFF.